A selection of T cell receptor beta chains follows, all from one sample in a study of blood T cells in healthy people across ages. TCRdb itself ran the 5' RACE reads through MiXCR, one entry per CDR3 protein. The profile shows approximately 670,000 distinct CDR3 sequences, roughly two fifths of them singletons. Material for sequencing was blood. The receptors were gathered from a man of 80 years or more in good health. Both conserved end residues are part of each CDR3. The order of the fields is CDR3 protein, CDR3 DNA, V gene, clone size, J gene, D gene. The D gene is left open where the match is weak. Not all rows give a size; the values are once, few, many and, for expanded clones, a class.

CDR3aa: CASKSGDEQFF; CDR3nt: TGTGCCAGCAAATCGGGGGATGAGCAGTTCTTC; v_gene: TRBV7-9; abundance: few; j_gene: TRBJ2-1; d_gene: -
CDR3aa: CASSIRLGETQYF; CDR3nt: TGTGCCAGCAGCATCAGACTAGGGGAGACCCAGTACTTC; v_gene: TRBV9; abundance: -; j_gene: TRBJ2-5; d_gene: -
CDR3aa: CANGTLVAGGYSYNEQFF; CDR3nt: TGCGCCAACGGAACCTTGGTAGCGGGAGGCTACTCCTACAATGAGCAGTTCTTC; v_gene: TRBV23-1; abundance: -; j_gene: TRBJ2-1; d_gene: TRBD2
CDR3aa: CASSLEGGGVKNIQYF; CDR3nt: TGCGCCAGCAGCTTGGAGGGAGGAGGGGTCAAAAACATTCAGTACTTC; v_gene: TRBV5-1; abundance: -; j_gene: TRBJ2-4; d_gene: -
CDR3aa: CASSKWTGAYEQYF; CDR3nt: TGTGCCAGCAGTAAATGGACAGGGGCCTACGAGCAGTACTTC; v_gene: TRBV6-6; abundance: few; j_gene: TRBJ2-7; d_gene: TRBD1
CDR3aa: CASSQAEYSGANVLTF; CDR3nt: TGCGCCAGCAGCCAAGCCGAGTACTCTGGGGCCAACGTCCTGACTTTC; v_gene: TRBV4-1; abundance: -; j_gene: TRBJ2-6; d_gene: -
CDR3aa: CASMTPLYNEQFF; CDR3nt: TGTGCCAGCATGACTCCCCTCTACAATGAGCAGTTCTTC; v_gene: TRBV5-8; abundance: -; j_gene: TRBJ2-1; d_gene: -
CDR3aa: CAISEAEDSPLHF; CDR3nt: TGTGCCATCAGTGAGGCAGAGGATTCACCCCTCCACTTT; v_gene: TRBV10-3; abundance: -; j_gene: TRBJ1-6; d_gene: -
CDR3aa: CASSYLGQNNEQYF; CDR3nt: TGTGCCAGCAGTTACTTGGGACAGAACAATGAGCAGTACTTC; v_gene: TRBV6-2/TRBV6-3; abundance: -; j_gene: TRBJ2-5; d_gene: TRBD1
CDR3aa: CSASRFLVQEKNIQYF; CDR3nt: TGCAGTGCTAGTCGGTTCTTAGTACAGGAGAAAAACATTCAGTACTTC; v_gene: TRBV20-1; abundance: -; j_gene: TRBJ2-4; d_gene: -
CDR3aa: CASSLGDAEAFF; CDR3nt: TGTGCCAGCAGCCTAGGGGACGCTGAAGCTTTCTTT; v_gene: TRBV6-1; abundance: -; j_gene: TRBJ1-1; d_gene: -
CDR3aa: CASSPLAGAVQETQYF; CDR3nt: TGTGCCAGCAGCCCTCTCGCGGGGGCTGTCCAAGAGACCCAGTACTTC; v_gene: TRBV6-6; abundance: -; j_gene: TRBJ2-5; d_gene: -
CDR3aa: CASSIPMYNEQYF; CDR3nt: TGTGCCAGCAGCATTCCGATGTACAATGAGCAGTACTTC; v_gene: TRBV12-3/TRBV12-4; abundance: few; j_gene: TRBJ2-5; d_gene: -
CDR3aa: CASSEQVPDTQYF; CDR3nt: TGTGCCAGCAGTGAACAGGTTCCAGATACGCAGTATTTT; v_gene: TRBV7-2; abundance: -; j_gene: TRBJ2-3; d_gene: -
CDR3aa: CASQDSGRTDTQYF; CDR3nt: TGCGCCAGTCAAGATAGTGGTCGTACAGATACGCAGTATTTT; v_gene: TRBV5-1; abundance: many; j_gene: TRBJ2-3; d_gene: -
CDR3aa: CASSRKRGGTEAFF; CDR3nt: TGTGCCAGCAGCCGAAAACGGGGTGGCACTGAAGCTTTCTTT; v_gene: TRBV5-1; abundance: -; j_gene: TRBJ1-1; d_gene: -
CDR3aa: CASSLGGGTVQETQYF; CDR3nt: TGTGCCAGCAGTTTAGGGGGGGGGACAGTCCAAGAGACCCAGTACTTC; v_gene: TRBV12-3/TRBV12-4; abundance: -; j_gene: TRBJ2-5; d_gene: -
CDR3aa: CAGATEGFDGNTIYF; CDR3nt: TGTGCCGGTGCGACGGAGGGGTTCGATGGAAACACCATATATTTT; v_gene: TRBV2; abundance: -; j_gene: TRBJ1-3; d_gene: -
CDR3aa: CASSEGRGSYNEQYF; CDR3nt: TGCGCCAGCAGTGAGGGCAGAGGATCCTACAATGAGCAGTACTTC; v_gene: TRBV10-1; abundance: -; j_gene: TRBJ2-7; d_gene: -
CDR3aa: CASSRQGFGETQYF; CDR3nt: TGTGCCAGCAGTCGACAGGGGTTCGGAGAGACCCAGTACTTC; v_gene: TRBV27; abundance: -; j_gene: TRBJ2-5; d_gene: TRBD1
CDR3aa: CAISPFVDSYNGQFF; CDR3nt: TGTGCCATCAGTCCCTTCGTCGACAGCTACAATGGGCAGTTCTTC; v_gene: TRBV10-3; abundance: -; j_gene: TRBJ2-1; d_gene: -
CDR3aa: CASSPFTGELFF; CDR3nt: TGTGCCAGCAGTCCTTTTACCGGGGAGCTGTTTTTT; v_gene: TRBV12-3/TRBV12-4; abundance: many; j_gene: TRBJ2-2; d_gene: -
CDR3aa: CSVLEPGSSYEQYF; CDR3nt: TGCAGCGTTCTTGAGCCTGGCTCGTCCTACGAGCAGTACTTC; v_gene: TRBV29-1; abundance: -; j_gene: TRBJ2-7; d_gene: -
CDR3aa: CASSRTGKYEQFF; CDR3nt: TGTGCCAGCTCACGGACAGGGAAATATGAGCAGTTCTTC; v_gene: TRBV18; abundance: -; j_gene: TRBJ2-1; d_gene: TRBD1
CDR3aa: CASSDQPYNEQFF; CDR3nt: TGTGCCAGCAGCGATCAGCCCTACAATGAGCAGTTCTTC; v_gene: TRBV9; abundance: -; j_gene: TRBJ2-1; d_gene: -
CDR3aa: CSAPGQGLSEQYF; CDR3nt: TGCAGTGCCCCGGGACAGGGGTTATCCGAGCAGTACTTC; v_gene: TRBV20-1; abundance: few; j_gene: TRBJ2-7; d_gene: TRBD1
CDR3aa: CASSVVTEAFF; CDR3nt: TGTGCCAGCAGCGTAGTTACTGAAGCTTTCTTT; v_gene: TRBV9; abundance: -; j_gene: TRBJ1-1; d_gene: -
CDR3aa: CASSESRELHEQYF; CDR3nt: TGCGCCAGCAGTGAGTCTAGAGAGCTCCACGAGCAGTACTTC; v_gene: TRBV10-1; abundance: -; j_gene: TRBJ2-7; d_gene: -
CDR3aa: CASSYGWGRSSYEQYF; CDR3nt: TGTGCCAGCAGCTACGGCTGGGGGCGGTCCTCCTACGAGCAGTACTTC; v_gene: TRBV7-2; abundance: many; j_gene: TRBJ2-7; d_gene: -
CDR3aa: CASSSPGAPYEQYF; CDR3nt: TGTGCCAGCAGCTCCCCAGGGGCCCCCTACGAGCAGTACTTC; v_gene: TRBV7-2; abundance: few; j_gene: TRBJ2-7; d_gene: -
CDR3aa: CASSQEQGLNEKLFF; CDR3nt: TGTGCCAGCAGCCAAGAACAGGGCTTGAATGAAAAACTGTTTTTT; v_gene: TRBV4-2; abundance: few; j_gene: TRBJ1-4; d_gene: -
CDR3aa: CASSSGPAGLYEQYF; CDR3nt: TGTGCCAGCAGCTCCGGCCCGGCGGGGCTCTACGAGCAGTACTTC; v_gene: TRBV7-2; abundance: -; j_gene: TRBJ2-7; d_gene: -
CDR3aa: CASSPLFPGQGYTEAFF; CDR3nt: TGCGCCAGCAGCCCACTGTTTCCGGGACAGGGTTACACTGAAGCTTTCTTT; v_gene: TRBV4-3; abundance: -; j_gene: TRBJ1-1; d_gene: TRBD1
CDR3aa: CASSPPSSRNYNEQYF; CDR3nt: TGTGCCAGCAGCCCCCCGTCAAGCAGGAACTACAATGAGCAGTACTTC; v_gene: TRBV7-2; abundance: -; j_gene: TRBJ2-7; d_gene: -
CDR3aa: CSAIQPTSGDPYEQYF; CDR3nt: TGCAGTGCTATCCAACCTACTAGCGGGGATCCCTACGAGCAGTACTTC; v_gene: TRBV20-1; abundance: -; j_gene: TRBJ2-7; d_gene: TRBD2
CDR3aa: CASSPRSEGYTF; CDR3nt: TGTGCCAGCAGCCCACGTTCGGAAGGCTACACCTTC; v_gene: TRBV7-3; abundance: -; j_gene: TRBJ1-2; d_gene: -
CDR3aa: CAGSSTGRLYEQYF; CDR3nt: TGTGCCGGCAGTTCCACGGGACGACTATACGAGCAGTACTTC; v_gene: TRBV12-3/TRBV12-4; abundance: -; j_gene: TRBJ2-7; d_gene: -
CDR3aa: CASSGNSAETQYF; CDR3nt: TGTGCCAGCAGTGGTAACAGCGCCGAGACCCAGTACTTC; v_gene: TRBV6-2/TRBV6-3; abundance: -; j_gene: TRBJ2-5; d_gene: -
CDR3aa: CASRQLATKTQYF; CDR3nt: TGTGCCAGCAGACAACTAGCTACCAAGACCCAGTACTTC; v_gene: TRBV27; abundance: -; j_gene: TRBJ2-5; d_gene: -
CDR3aa: CATSDAVIQETQYF; CDR3nt: TGTGCCACCAGTGACGCCGTAATCCAAGAGACCCAGTACTTC; v_gene: TRBV24-1; abundance: once; j_gene: TRBJ2-5; d_gene: -